The following is a TCR beta chain sequence with its context. Its antigen is unidentified. Amplification of TCR beta CDR3 regions was performed using RNA transcripts as template. The TCR CDR3 first-round RT-PCR relied on the HTBI primer set. Each CDR3 protein is one row after TCRdb ran MiXCR on the multiplex PCR reads. The data show about 300,000 distinct CDR3 sequences, approximately 18% seen once. This sample stems from a study of T cells in Graves' hyperthyroidism and ophthalmopathy. Whole-study context: Specimen type is peripheral blood, collected at initial diagnosis prior to any treatment.

Regarding the study as a whole: Most thyroid-expanded clonotypes above 0.001 were also found in blood. Model-based prediction identified ophthalmopathy a median roughly 5.9 months prior to its onset.

V lost 4 bases, J lost 4 bases, and 4 bases stayed unmatched. The CDR3 loop spans 14 amino acids. CDR1 and CDR2 (germline): SGHRS, YFSETQ. Fresh 10 ml peripheral blood yielded PBMCs. Sequencing used blood. The chain has TRBV5-1 and TRBJ2-5; 10 bases map to TRBD1. The TCR was taken from a man aged 50-60 years with Graves' ophthalmopathy. The CDR3 loop is CASSGTGARETQYF. The CDR3 DNA reads as TGCGCCAGCAGCGGGACAGGGGCGAGAGAGACCCAGTACTTC.